This T cell receptor (beta chain) was obtained from a study of blood T cell repertoires in COVID-19. Study-wide context: Both acute and convalescent COVID-19 samples were obtained from the United States, Italy and Spain.

Unmatched junction bases numbered 3, after V lost 6 bases and J lost 1 base. This CDR3 is built from 14 residues. The germline V gene has CDR1 MDHEN and CDR2 SYDVKM. In the authors' methods: Amplifying reference gene primers gave estimates of nucleated cell counts. Data came from immunoSEQ multiplex PCR; TCRdb stores just in-frame clones and leaves some out. V and J calls and clone size come straight from that table; D and trimming were deduced from the DNA. In the table there are roughly 180,000 clones, roughly three quarters of which are singletons. In terms of age and location, participants ranged from roughly 18 to 95 years and lived in approximately 24 US areas.

The chain links TRBV28 to TRBJ1-5; 7 bases match TRBD1. Sequencing was done on a sample of PBMCs or T cells enriched from blood (not recorded which). This clonotype was sampled from a man aged 55 to 70 who had been exposed to COVID-19. CDR3 residues: CASRAQGSNQPQHF. The CDR3 DNA follows: TGTGCCAGCAGGGCACAGGGGAGCAATCAGCCCCAGCATTTT.